This entry describes one T cell receptor (beta chain). The data are from a study of cytomegalovirus exposure and HLA in healthy donors. The donors, nominally healthy at sampling, likely had unrecorded immune exposures. Germline CDR1 MGHRA, CDR2 YSYEKL. The germline V and J ends were trimmed by 5 bases and 10 bases, with 12 bases remaining between them. This CDR3 is built from 13 residues. It was with 60 Vbeta and 13 Jbeta primers that the PCR ran. This table comes from immunoSEQ multiplex PCR, and its TCRdb copy is limited to in-frame clones, with some not included. The table lists over 60,000 clones, under 80% of them singletons.

The genes are TRBV4-1 and TRBJ1-6; D unresolved. The source material was PBMCs. The TCR was taken from a male donor in good health and CMV-seropositive. CDR3 protein: CASSTLTDSPLHF. For the CDR3, the DNA is TGCGCCAGCAGCACGCTCACAGACTCACCCCTCCACTTT.